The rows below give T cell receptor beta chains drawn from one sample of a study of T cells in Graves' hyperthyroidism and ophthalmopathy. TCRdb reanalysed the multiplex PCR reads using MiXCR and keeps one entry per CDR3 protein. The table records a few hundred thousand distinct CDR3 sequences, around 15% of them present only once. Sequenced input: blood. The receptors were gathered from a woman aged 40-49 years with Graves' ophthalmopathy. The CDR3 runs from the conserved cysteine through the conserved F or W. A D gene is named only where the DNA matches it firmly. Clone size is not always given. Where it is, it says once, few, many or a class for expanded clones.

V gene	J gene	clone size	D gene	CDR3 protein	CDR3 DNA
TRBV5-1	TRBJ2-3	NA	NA	CASSFQASTDTQYF	TGCGCCAGCAGCTTCCAGGCCAGCACAGATACGCAGTATTTT
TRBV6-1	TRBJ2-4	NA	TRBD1	CASSEAGTGVWNIQYF	TGTGCCAGCAGTGAAGCGGGGACAGGGGTGTGGAACATTCAGTACTTC
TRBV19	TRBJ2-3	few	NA	CASSIQGRPDTDTQYF	TGTGCCAGTAGTATACAAGGCAGGCCAGACACAGATACGCAGTATTTT
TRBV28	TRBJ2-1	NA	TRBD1	CASGGTGSHEQFF	TGTGCCAGCGGCGGGACAGGGAGTCATGAGCAGTTCTTC
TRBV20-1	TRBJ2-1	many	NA	CSATSGYNEQFF	TGCAGTGCTACCAGCGGCTACAATGAGCAGTTCTTC
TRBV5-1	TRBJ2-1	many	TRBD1	CASSLGQGGPNEQFF	TGCGCCAGCAGCTTGGGACAGGGGGGACCCAATGAGCAGTTCTTC
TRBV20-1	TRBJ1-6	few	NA	CSARVQGGTYNSPLHF	TGCAGTGCTAGAGTACAGGGTGGTACCTATAATTCACCCCTCCACTTT
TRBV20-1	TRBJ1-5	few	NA	CSARGGVSQPQHF	TGCAGTGCCCGCGGTGGGGTATCTCAGCCCCAGCATTTT
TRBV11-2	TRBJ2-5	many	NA	CASSLIPGAETQYF	TGTGCCAGCAGCTTAATTCCGGGAGCGGAGACCCAGTACTTC
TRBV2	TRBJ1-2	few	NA	CASTNNYGYTF	TGTGCCAGCACGAATAACTATGGCTACACCTTC